The 12 T cell receptor beta chains below were found in one sample sequenced in a study of T cell changes during pregnancy in multiple sclerosis. Produced via immunoSEQ multiplex PCR; TCRdb's table is partial and in-frame only. The table includes approximately 38,000 clones, more than 85% detected once. Sequencing used CD8+ T cells from peripheral blood mononuclear cells, obtained in the third trimester of pregnancy. Every receptor here comes from a female donor with multiple sclerosis, enrolled in a pregnancy study.

This rearrangement joins TRBV5-6 to TRBJ2-5; TRBD2 matches 10 bases. V was pared by 2 bases and J by 3 bases, with 4 bases of the junction left unmatched. The V gene's germline CDR1 is SGHDT and CDR2 YYEEEE. This CDR3 has 15 residues. In DNA, the CDR3 is TGTGCCAGCAGCTTTCGGCTAGCGGGAGAAGAGACCCAGTACTTC. It is translated as CASSFRLAGEETQYF.

The chain uses TRBV27 and TRBJ1-5; 9 bases are a match to TRBD1. V lost 4 bases, J lost 5 bases, and 9 bases stayed unmatched. CDR1 and CDR2 (germline): MNHEY, SMNVEV (reference sequence). The CDR3 has 16 residues. CDR3 DNA: TGTGCCAGCAGTTCCACCGGGACAGGGAGATATCAGCCCCAGCATTTT. Its protein product is CASSSTGTGRYQPQHF.

The chain carries TRBV4-1 and TRBJ2-3; 13 bases line up with TRBD2. With V trimmed by 4 bases and J by 15 bases, 13 bases remained unmatched. CDR3 size: 15 residues. CDR1 is MGHRA and CDR2 is YSYEKL in the germline V gene. The CDR3 protein is CASSLTSGRGSYTYF. Here the CDR3 DNA reads TGCGCCAGCAGCCTAACTAGCGGGAGGGGTTCATACACATATTTT.

The gene calls are TRBV4-1 and TRBJ1-1; 7 bases are shared with TRBD1. CDR1 is MGHRA and CDR2 is YSYEKL in the germline V gene. Trimming cost V 3 bases and J 1 base; bases outside gene matches: 2. The length of the CDR3 is 14 residues. CDR3 nucleotides: TGCGCCAGCAGCCAGGGACAGTGGAACACTGAAGCTTTCTTT. Its protein is CASSQGQWNTEAFF.

The chain has TRBV2 and TRBJ2-7; D remains ambiguous. This CDR3 has 10 residues. Germline CDR1 SNHLY, CDR2 FYNNEI. V dropped 8 bases and J dropped 6 bases, with 8 bases sitting between them. The CDR3 DNA follows: TGTGCCAGCGCAACAGCCGAGCAGTACTTC. It codes for CASATAEQYF.

The chain combines TRBV2 with TRBJ2-7; TRBD2 agrees at 8 bases. Germline lookup yields CDR1 SNHLY and CDR2 FYNNEI. The CDR3 totals 17 residues. V lost 6 bases, J lost 2 bases, and 15 bases stayed unmatched. The CDR3 loop is CASRDPRVGRAAYEQYF. The CDR3 coding sequence is TGTGCCAGCAGAGACCCTAGAGTCGGGAGGGCCGCCTACGAGCAGTACTTC.

J is TRBJ2-1 and V is TRBV9; tentative D call: TRBD1 (6 bases). This CDR3 spans 15 amino acids. The germline V and J ends were trimmed by 2 bases and 1 base, with 10 bases remaining between them. Germline V gene sequence: CDR1 SGDLS, CDR2 YYNGEE. The CDR3 nucleotides are TGTGCCAGCAGCGTCGCCACAGGGTCCTACAATGAGCAGTTCTTC. It specifies CASSVATGSYNEQFF.

The chain combines TRBV5-6 with TRBJ1-1; TRBD1 aligns across 10 bases. V shed 3 bases and J 4 bases; nucleotides not matched to a gene: 6. Germline CDR1 reads SGHDT; CDR2 reads YYEEEE. The CDR3 runs 15 residues. The DNA for the CDR3 is TGTGCCAGCAGCTGGGGGACAGGGGCAATCACTGAAGCTTTCTTT. Translating gives CASSWGTGAITEAFF.

As DNA, the CDR3 is TGCGCCAGCAGCCCTTGGACAGGGGCCTACGAGCAGTACTTC. Translated: CASSPWTGAYEQYF. The rearrangement joins TRBV4-3 to TRBJ2-7; 9 bases are shared with TRBD1. The trim removed 4 bases at V and 2 bases at J, leaving 3 bases unmatched. CDR1 LGHNA and CDR2 YSLEER come from the germline V gene. This CDR3 comprises 14 residues.

This chain links TRBV29-1 with TRBJ2-5; D is unclear. Trimming cost V 3 bases and J 0 bases, with 11 bases left between them. Germline values: CDR1 SQVTM, CDR2 ANQGSEA. The CDR3 totals 14 residues. The CDR3 DNA reads TGCAGCGTTGAGGGCGTTATCTACCAAGAGACCCAGTACTTC. As protein: CSVEGVIYQETQYF.

The chain combines TRBV2 with TRBJ2-7; TRBD2 agrees at 9 bases. From germline, CDR1 is SNHLY and CDR2 FYNNEI. This CDR3 is built from 12 residues. Trimming took 9 bases from V and 5 from J; bases not matched to a gene: 5. CDR3 region: CASVAGVDEQYF. CDR3 DNA: TGTGCCAGTGTAGCGGGAGTCGACGAGCAGTACTTC.

The rearrangement uses TRBV6-1 and TRBJ2-1; D perhaps matches TRBD1 (6 bases). Looked up from germline, CDR1 is MNHNS and CDR2 is SASEGT. The CDR3 runs 14 residues. Trimming pared 4 bases from V and 4 bases from J, leaving 11 bases between. The CDR3 DNA follows: TGTGCCAGCAGTGTCCGGGACACATACAATGAGCAGTTCTTC. It is translated as CASSVRDTYNEQFF.